A selection of T cell receptor beta chains follows, all from one sample in a study of shared clonotypes between healthy human individuals. Assay: immunoSEQ multiplex PCR; the TCRdb copy retains only in-frame clones and omits some. Found here are around 2.1 million clones, about 93% of them singletons; the top ten hold roughly 1.7%. The specimen sequenced was naive CD8+ T cells from PBMCs. The receptors derive from a man aged 18-30 years in good health. Some clones in this sample may be carry-over from other donors' samples. Each CDR3 is given with its conserved first and last residue. A D gene is named only where the DNA matches it firmly. Some rows have no size entry. The others give once, few or many, or a class for an expanded clone.

V: TRBV5-6; length: 14; size: -; J: TRBJ1-1; D: -; DNA: TGTGCCAGCAGCGTAGTCGGGGCGGGCGGTGAAGCTTTCTTT; CDR3: CASSVVGAGGEAFF
V: TRBV27; length: 13; size: -; J: TRBJ2-7; D: TRBD2; DNA: TGTGCCAGCAGTTTATCGGGACTATACGAGCAGTACTTC; CDR3: CASSLSGLYEQYF
V: TRBV27; length: 14; size: -; J: TRBJ2-7; D: -; DNA: TGTGCCAGCAGTCCCCAGGGGACTGCCTACGAGCAGTACTTC; CDR3: CASSPQGTAYEQYF
V: TRBV11-2; length: 15; size: -; J: TRBJ1-1; D: -; DNA: TGTGCCAGCAGCTCCGTCATGATGGGGCAGGGTGAAGCTTTCTTT; CDR3: CASSSVMMGQGEAFF
V: TRBV27; length: 11; size: few; J: TRBJ2-7; D: -; DNA: TGTGCCAGCAGTTTAGGGGACGAGCAGTACTTC; CDR3: CASSLGDEQYF
V: TRBV14; length: 18; size: -; J: TRBJ1-1; D: -; DNA: TGTGCCAGCAGCCAAGACCCATCCATCTTGGGGTTGAACACTGAAGCTTTCTTT; CDR3: CASSQDPSILGLNTEAFF
V: TRBV27; length: 14; size: -; J: TRBJ2-1; D: -; DNA: TGTGCCAGCAGTACACGGAGCTCCAACAATGAGCAGTTCTTC; CDR3: CASSTRSSNNEQFF
V: TRBV27; length: 15; size: once; J: TRBJ2-7; D: -; DNA: TGTGCCAGCAGTTTATCTTGGGGGGCTTGGAACGAGCAGTACTTC; CDR3: CASSLSWGAWNEQYF
V: TRBV5-1; length: 18; size: -; J: TRBJ2-2; D: TRBD2; DNA: TGCGCCAGCAGCTTGGGGACTAGCGCCAGGTCAGACACCGGGGAGCTGTTTTTT; CDR3: CASSLGTSARSDTGELFF
V: TRBV21-1; length: 19; size: -; J: TRBJ2-2; D: -; DNA: TGTGCCAGCAGCAAATTGGGAGGGCTAGGGACAGGGGCCACCGGGGAGCTGTTTTTT; CDR3: CASSKLGGLGTGATGELFF
V: TRBV28; length: 16; size: -; J: TRBJ2-1; D: -; DNA: TGTGCCAGCAGCCCCAGGGCGAGAGGGTCCTACAATGAGCAGTTCTTC; CDR3: CASSPRARGSYNEQFF
V: TRBV28; length: 13; size: few; J: TRBJ2-1; D: -; DNA: TGTGCCAGCAGCCGGCCTTGGGACAATGAGCAGTTCTTC; CDR3: CASSRPWDNEQFF
V: TRBV28; length: 15; size: -; J: TRBJ1-2; D: TRBD1; DNA: TGTGCCAGCAGTTTTGGTCAGGGGGCTGGGTATGGCTACACCTTC; CDR3: CASSFGQGAGYGYTF
V: TRBV5-5; length: 13; size: -; J: TRBJ1-1; D: TRBD1; DNA: TGTGCCGTATCGGACAGGGCTAACACTGAAGCTTTCTTT; CDR3: CAVSDRANTEAFF
V: TRBV25-1; length: 15; size: -; J: TRBJ2-7; D: -; DNA: TGTGCCTCGTTGAGGGGGGCTCCTAGCTCCTACGAGCAGTACTTC; CDR3: CASLRGAPSSYEQYF
V: TRBV28; length: 15; size: -; J: TRBJ2-1; D: -; DNA: TGTGCCAGCAGTTTAGTTGAACTCGGGGGCAATGAGCAGTTCTTC; CDR3: CASSLVELGGNEQFF
V: TRBV27; length: 13; size: once; J: TRBJ1-1; D: -; DNA: TGTGCCAGCAGTTTATATCAGAACACTGAAGCTTTCTTT; CDR3: CASSLYQNTEAFF
V: TRBV9; length: 15; size: -; J: TRBJ2-5; D: -; DNA: TGTGCCAGCAGCGCCTACGGACAGCCCACAGAGACCCAGTACTTC; CDR3: CASSAYGQPTETQYF
V: TRBV6-1; length: 13; size: -; J: TRBJ1-2; D: -; DNA: TGTGCCAGCAGTGATGCAGTGCACTATGGCTACACCTTC; CDR3: CASSDAVHYGYTF
V: TRBV11-3; length: 15; size: -; J: TRBJ2-7; D: -; DNA: TGTGCCAGCAGCTCGGGGGTCAGGGATTTGTACGAGCAGTACTTC; CDR3: CASSSGVRDLYEQYF
V: TRBV11-3; length: 13; size: -; J: TRBJ1-1; D: -; DNA: TGTGCCAGCAGCTTAGTTGCGAACACTGAAGCTTTCTTT; CDR3: CASSLVANTEAFF
V: TRBV15; length: 17; size: -; J: TRBJ2-1; D: -; DNA: TGTGCCACCAGCAGCCAATACCGGAGCGGATCCTACAATGAGCAGTTCTTC; CDR3: CATSSQYRSGSYNEQFF
V: TRBV28; length: 15; size: -; J: TRBJ2-7; D: -; DNA: TGTGCCAGCTTTAGAGGAGACTCCATTCTGAACGAGCAGTACTTC; CDR3: CASFRGDSILNEQYF